This TCR beta chain was sequenced during a study of shared clonotypes between healthy human individuals (dated by TCRdb to between 2020 and 2021). Regarding the complete study: The cohort comprised a couple of women and a few men aged 18 to 49 years. Leukapheresis yielded between about 0.8 and 9.5 billion PBMCs per donor. To estimate repertoire size and how much clonotypes are shared between individuals, the study performed deep sequencing of blood TCR repertoires from five healthy adults. To increase sequencing depth and limit assay-specific biases, different laboratories used diverse techniques to prepare libraries and sequence TCR repertoires.

Including cysteine and phenylalanine, the CDR3 has 15 amino acids. The CDR3 DNA has 45 bases and is translated from base 1. The V end loses 1 base and the J end loses 5 bases, and a stretch of 11 bases separates them. The CDR1 and CDR2 encoded by the germline V gene are SGHTA and FQGNSA. Findings and caveats that apply to the study as a whole: Pairwise subsampling indicated that sequencing depth was expected to affect the degree of clonotype sharing among donors. The small number of donors limited the genetic and exposure-history diversity represented. Sampling was restricted to blood, and TCR repertoires in tissues likely differ from the TCR repertoires found in blood.

A note on this clone: Its antigen specificity is not known. Base quality data are lacking; no much larger clone is found one base away.

Using the deep immunoSEQ assay, multiplex PCR amplified TCR CDR3 regions from genomic DNA. Extracted genomic DNA from each cell subset was distributed evenly across all wells of several immunoSEQ 96-well plates, and each plate was treated as a replicate. For unsorted PBMC, each replicate PCR was loaded with roughly 0.3 ug genomic DNA, equivalent to 25,000 to 35,000 T cell genomes. Ten immunoSEQ deep assay plates were used to sequence unsorted PBMC genomic DNA. The purified libraries were quantified using a Qubit 3.0 fluorometer, sized with a Bioanalyzer 2100, and then quantified again using the KAPA Library Quantification kit. Every immunoSEQ 96-well plate was sequenced on a separate single-read 150-cycle Illumina NextSeq 550 flow cell. The study's own analysis went as follows. Because only junctional sequences without quality scores were contained in the immunoSEQ output, filtering matching that applied to full-length reads could not be performed. Sequences were annotated with PyIR, a Python wrapper for IgBLAST v1.9, using IMGT germline references to assign V/J genes and CDR3. Reads were removed for weak V/J assignments (E-value above 1e-6), missing CDR3, stop codons, out-of-frame junctions, or ambiguous translated residues. V3J clonotypes were defined as sequences sharing an identical inferred V gene, J gene, and CDR3 amino acid sequence. To compute the percentage overlap between repertoires, the number of shared unique clonotypes was divided by the size of the smaller repertoire. Richness of each repertoire was evaluated using RTK rarefaction, the Chao1 estimator, and Recon v2.1 estimates of unobserved clonotypes. This immuneACCESS table, as held by TCRdb, lists in-frame sequences with V and J called but not all clones. Of the missing ones, under half trace to an unresolved V gene in checked studies; the others have no known cause. V, J and clone size derive from that table, while D and trimming were established from the DNA sequence. The table for this sample lists about 480,000 clones; 79% of them were counted only once. The ten largest clones take up 10% to 15% of the sample.

Donors were healthy HIV-negative adults with no recently reported acute infections or vaccinations. Every donor was a Caucasian adult residing in Nashville, Tennessee, USA. In the unsorted samples, roughly 90 million PBMCs were counted, and genomic DNA was extracted using the QIAamp DNA Blood Mini kit. After blood collection by leukapheresis, PBMCs were isolated using Ficoll-Histopaque density gradient centrifugation and then cryopreserved in the vapor phase of liquid nitrogen. This TCR derives from a woman between 40 and 55 years old in good health. Some clones in this sample may be carry-over from other donors' samples. Recombination connected TRBV7-2 to TRBJ2-2, with the D segment possibly TRBD1 or TRBD2, each aligning over 6 bases. Sample: PBMCs. The nucleotide sequence is TGTGCCAGCAGCTTAGATAGGGGGGCGACCGGGGAGCTGTTTTTT. This gives the protein CASSLDRGATGELFF.